These 18 T cell receptor beta chains came from one sample sequenced in a study of breast tumors, draining lymph nodes, adjacent tissues. TCRdb processed the multiplex PCR reads anew with MiXCR; each CDR3 protein has one entry. The repertoire holds 70,000 or so distinct CDR3 sequences, with over 40% as singletons. Sequenced sample: breast tumor tissue. The receptors derive from a female donor with breast cancer. Some clones in this sample may be carry-over from other donors' samples.

This clonotype has ten or more counts. The chain joins TRBV3-1 to TRBJ1-6; D might be TRBD1 (5 bases). The CDR3 length is 15 residues. Between the trimmed V and J ends, which lost 4 bases and 7 bases, there was a span of 14 bases. Germline V lookup: CDR1 LGHDT, CDR2 YNNKEL (reference sequence). The CDR3 spells CASSLRGRVNSPLHF. In DNA, the CDR3 is TGTGCCAGCAGCCTACGGGGCAGGGTCAATTCACCCCTCCACTTT.

The chain is built from TRBV5-1 and TRBJ1-2; 9 nucleotides match TRBD1. Germline loops: CDR1 SGHRS, CDR2 YFSETQ. This CDR3 region has 14 residues. The J segment lost 8 bases and the V segment lost 0 bases, leaving 5 bases of the junction unmatched. As DNA, the CDR3 is TGCGCCAGCAGCTTGGCCAAAACAGGGGGCGGCTACACCTTC. Translated, it gives CASSLAKTGGGYTF.

Remarks on this clonotype: Given a much more abundant clone one base away, this may be a read error. The chain has TRBV3-1 and TRBJ1-2, with no clear D. This CDR3 contains 14 residues. V lost 2 bases, J lost 3 bases, and 10 bases lay in between. Germline CDR1 LGHDT, CDR2 YNNKEL (reference sequence). Written as DNA, the CDR3 is TGTGCCAGCAGCCAATCGGGCGTTGACTATGGCTACACCTTC. Its protein product is CASSQSGVDYGYTF.

This clonotype was observed many times. The V call is TRBV5-1, the J call TRBJ2-7; TRBD1 aligns across 8 bases. The length of the CDR3 is 15 residues. The V and J ends lost 2 bases and 5 bases, in that order; junction bases with no gene match: 9. Germline-derived CDR1 and CDR2 are SGHRS and YFSETQ. The CDR3 DNA sequence: TGCGCCAGCAGCTTTTCGACAGGGGTCGCCGACGAGCAGTACTTC. Its protein product is CASSFSTGVADEQYF. The variable domain in full, with the rest retrieved from reference TRBV5-1 and TRBJ2-7, is KAGVTQTPRYLIKTRGQQVTLSCSPISGHRSVSWYQQTPGQGLQFLFEYFSETQRNKGNFPGRFSGRQFSNSRSEMNVSTLELGDSALYLCASSFSTGVADEQYFGPGTRLTVT.

In its sample, this clonotype was seen once. Just one base apart from a much larger clone, this may be a read error. J is TRBJ1-2 and V is TRBV6-5; 7 bases fit TRBD1. In germline, CDR1 is MNHEY, CDR2 SVGAGI. This CDR3 contains 14 residues. This CDR3 is CACSRQGGNYGYTF. In DNA form, the CDR3 reads TGTGCCTGCAGTAGACAGGGCGGGAACTATGGCTACACCTTC.

This clonotype was observed many times. The chain's CDR3 is CASSPPTGIPNLGQYF. CDR3 nucleotide sequence: TGTGCCAGCAGCCCACCGACGGGGATACCGAACTTGGGGCAGTACTTC. This chain connects TRBV11-1 to TRBJ2-7, with D possibly being TRBD2 (5 bases). Per the germline V gene, CDR1 is SGHAT and CDR2 is FQDESV (reference sequence). This CDR3 has 16 amino acids. V lost 5 bases and J lost 9, with 26 bases in between.

There are a few counts of this clonotype. The genes are TRBV6-5 and TRBJ2-3; tentatively, D is TRBD1 or TRBD2 (5 bases each). The germline V gene encodes CDR1 MNHEY and CDR2 SVGAGI. CDR3 length equals 14 residues. The V end lost 8 bases, the J end lost 1 base, and 13 bases lay between the germline ends. CDR3 amino acids: CASGLRDGTDTQYF. The CDR3 coding sequence is TGTGCCAGCGGGCTTCGGGACGGCACAGATACGCAGTATTTT.

V and J are TRBV10-2 and TRBJ1-5, with a tentative D call TRBD1 (6 bases). The CDR3 loop spans 14 amino acids. Germline V gene sequence: CDR1 WSHSY, CDR2 SAAADI. V was pared by 5 bases and J by 11 bases, with 19 bases between. For the CDR3, the DNA is TGCGCCAGCAGTATGGGGGGGGCCCAAGAGACCCAGCATTTT. Amino acid sequence: CASSMGGAQETQHF.

This clonotype was detected many times. The chain carries TRBV12-3 or TRBV12-4 and TRBJ1-6; D is unclear. This CDR3 is 14 amino acids long. The V end was cut by 6 bases, the J end by 5 bases, with 11 bases between. The CDR3 bases are TGTGCCAGCAGGCCGCAGGCTAATAATTCACCCCTCCACTTT. It translates to CASRPQANNSPLHF.

J is TRBJ2-7 and V is TRBV14; D call uncertain. V gave up 6 bases and J gave up 8 bases, with 11 bases separating them. CDR3 length: 11 amino acids. Germline V CDR1 and CDR2: SGHDN, FVKESK. CDR3 bases: TGTGCCAGCAGACCTTCTCTCAAGCAGTACTTC. Amino acids: CASRPSLKQYF.

This clonotype was detected many times. The chain links TRBV6-6 to TRBJ2-3; 7 bases agree with TRBD2. V lost 10 bases and J lost 5; bases outside the gene matches: 12. Germline V lookup: CDR1 MNHNY, CDR2 SVGAGI (reference sequence). The CDR3 has 14 residues. The CDR3 sequence is CAITPGRRIDTQYF. The CDR3 DNA reads as TGTGCCATCACACCCGGGAGGCGCATAGATACGCAGTATTTT.

V and J are TRBV14 and TRBJ1-6; D gene uncertain. Trimming pared 4 bases from V and 7 bases from J, leaving 14 bases between. Germline V gene lookup returns CDR1 SGHDN and CDR2 FVKESK. This CDR3 comprises 15 residues. CDR3 residues: CASSREPGTNSPLHF. For the CDR3, the DNA is TGTGCCAGCAGCCGCGAACCAGGTACGAATTCACCCCTCCACTTT.

In its sample, this clonotype was seen many times. V and J are TRBV29-1 and TRBJ1-2; TRBD1 matches 9 bases. Germline lookup yields CDR1 SQVTM and CDR2 ANQGSEA. The ends lost 8 bases at V and 3 bases at J; junction bases unmatched: 7. The CDR3 sequence is 13 residues long. The CDR3 DNA sequence: TGCAGCATACTGACAGGGGGGCACTATGGCTACACCTTC. Protein: CSILTGGHYGYTF.

A few counts support this clonotype. The CDR3 DNA reads as TGTGCCAGCCTGGGCGGCCTTGGCTACACCTTC. Translation gives CASLGGLGYTF. V gene TRBV2 combines with J gene TRBJ1-2; D is unclear. The CDR3 length is 11 residues. Germline values: CDR1 SNHLY, CDR2 FYNNEI. V dropped 8 bases and J dropped 7 bases, with 11 bases sitting between them. The variable domain in full, with the rest retrieved from reference TRBV2 and TRBJ1-2, is EPEVTQTPSHQVTQMGQEVILRCVPISNHLYFYWYRQILGQKVEFLVSFYNNEISEKSEIFDDQFSVERPDGSNFTLKIRSTKLEDSAMYFCASLGGLGYTFGSGTRLTVV.

This clonotype was counted at least ten times. The chain recombines TRBV6-5 with TRBJ2-7; weak D call: TRBD2 (5 bases). CDR1 and CDR2 from the germline V gene are MNHEY and SVGAGI. V lost 1 base, J lost 4 bases, and 14 bases lay in between. This CDR3 region has 15 residues. The DNA of the CDR3 is TGTGCCAGCAGTTACTTTGGAGGATTCCCTTACGAGCAGTACTTC. Its translation: CASSYFGGFPYEQYF.

Of note for this clonotype: The CDR3 ends on some other residue instead of the conserved phenylalanine or tryptophan, so this is likely a read error. The rearrangement links TRBV6-2 or TRBV6-3 to TRBJ1-2; D call uncertain. From germline, CDR1 is MNHEY and CDR2 SVGEGT. V shed 0 bases and J shed 4 bases, with 18 bases lying between them. This CDR3 is built from 17 residues. Here the CDR3 reads CASSYSRGRRWSYGYTI. In nucleotides, the CDR3 is TGTGCCAGCAGTTACTCGAGAGGTCGGAGATGGAGCTATGGCTACACCATC.

This clonotype was found many times. The V gene is TRBV6-5, the J gene TRBJ2-1; TRBD2 matches 8 bases. Germline V CDR1 and CDR2: MNHEY, SVGAGI. The CDR3 is 15 residues long. J gave up 3 bases and V 3 bases, and 4 bases lay outside the gene matches. This chain's CDR3 is CASSYQSGSYNEQFF. CDR3 sequence (DNA): TGTGCCAGCAGTTATCAGAGCGGGAGCTACAATGAGCAGTTCTTC.

The chain is built from TRBV2 and TRBJ2-3; 7 bases match TRBD1. The V segment lost 10 bases and the J segment 4 bases; nucleotides outside the gene matches: 11. This CDR3 is built from 14 residues. The V gene's germline CDR1 is SNHLY and CDR2 FYNNEI. In DNA, the CDR3 is TGTGCCACCATGAGACAGGGTTGGGCAGATACGCAGTATTTT. As protein: CATMRQGWADTQYF. The full variable domain, its missing parts supplied by reference TRBV2 and TRBJ2-3, is EPEVTQTPSHQVTQMGQEVILRCVPISNHLYFYWYRQILGQKVEFLVSFYNNEISEKSEIFDDQFSVERPDGSNFTLKIRSTKLEDSAMYFCATMRQGWADTQYFGPGTRLTVL.